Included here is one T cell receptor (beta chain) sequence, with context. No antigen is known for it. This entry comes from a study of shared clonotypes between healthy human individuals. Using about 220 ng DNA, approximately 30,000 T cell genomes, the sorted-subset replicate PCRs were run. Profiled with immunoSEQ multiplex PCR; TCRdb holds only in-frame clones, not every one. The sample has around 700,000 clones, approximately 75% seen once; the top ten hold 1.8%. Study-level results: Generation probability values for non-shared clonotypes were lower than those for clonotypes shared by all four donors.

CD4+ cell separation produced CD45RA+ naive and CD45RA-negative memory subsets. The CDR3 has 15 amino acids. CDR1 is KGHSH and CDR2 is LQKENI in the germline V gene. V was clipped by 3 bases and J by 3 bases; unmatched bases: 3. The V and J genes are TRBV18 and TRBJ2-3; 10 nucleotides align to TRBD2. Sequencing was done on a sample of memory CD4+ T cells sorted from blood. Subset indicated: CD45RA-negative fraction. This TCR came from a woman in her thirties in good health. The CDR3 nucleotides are TGTGCCAGCTCACCCCTTAGCGGGAGGACAGATACGCAGTATTTT. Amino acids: CASSPLSGRTDTQYF.